This T cell receptor beta chain was documented in a study of CD8+CD57+ T cells in acquired aplastic anemia. Study context: Healthy donors gave about 10.8 million reads on average for CD4+ cells.

Germline-derived CDR1 and CDR2 are KGHDR and SFDVKD. The CDR3 has 14 residues. V shed 1 base and J shed 8 bases, with 13 bases lying between them. Study-wide points: Roughly 28 was the count of CD8+ CDR3 sequences that patients shared with controls.

In this sample, this clonotype turned up many times. Antigen: not known. Genomic DNA was employed as the template in profiling TCR beta VDJ and CDR3. MiXCR, applied by TCRdb to the reads, yields one record per CDR3 protein. The data show 150,000 to 200,000 distinct CDR3 sequences, under 55% seen once. This chain uses TRBV24-1 with TRBJ1-2; a weak D match, TRBD1 (6 bases). This TCR came from a human donor in good health. Material: sorted CD4+, CD8+, or CD8+CD57+ T cells (not recorded which) from PBMCs. The CDR3 sequence is CATSDFPGAEGYTF. CDR3 in DNA: TGTGCCACCAGTGATTTTCCAGGGGCGGAAGGCTACACCTTC.